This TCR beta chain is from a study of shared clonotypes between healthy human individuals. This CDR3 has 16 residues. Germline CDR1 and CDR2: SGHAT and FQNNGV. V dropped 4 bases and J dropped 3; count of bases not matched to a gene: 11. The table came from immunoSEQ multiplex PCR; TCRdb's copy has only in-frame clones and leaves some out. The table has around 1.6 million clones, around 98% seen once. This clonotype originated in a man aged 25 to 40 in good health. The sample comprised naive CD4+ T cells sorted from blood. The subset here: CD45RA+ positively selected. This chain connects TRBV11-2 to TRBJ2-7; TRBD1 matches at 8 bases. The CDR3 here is CASSSHIDRGHYEQYF. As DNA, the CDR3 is TGTGCCAGCAGCTCCCACATAGACAGGGGTCACTACGAGCAGTACTTC.